This T cell receptor (beta chain) was observed in a study of Ad26.COV2.S vaccination and SARS-CoV-2 variants. TCRdb keeps only in-frame clones here, not all; method: immunoSEQ multiplex PCR. The sample lists fewer than 55,000 clones; about 80% were seen once. Findings and limits, study-wide: Spike-specific TCR breadth ran higher among vaccine recipients than placebo recipients. The TCR-based breadth and depth measures might underestimate overall T cell responses.

This clone appeared once. Antigen: not known. Per germline, CDR1 MNHNS and CDR2 SASEGT. The CDR3 spans 12 residues. V was clipped by 1 base and J by 6 bases, with 7 bases between them. This material consisted of peripheral blood, taken after recovery from COVID-19. This clonotype was obtained from a human donor who had recovered from COVID-19. The gene calls are TRBV6-1 and TRBJ2-7; D is ambiguous. CDR3 sequence: CASSEGLPEQYF. CDR3 coding DNA: TGTGCCAGCAGTGAAGGTCTCCCCGAGCAGTACTTC.